These T cell receptor beta chains were read from a single sample in a study of T-cell reconstitution after alpha-beta-depleted transplantation in children. TCRdb re-called the PCR reads with MiXCR, one entry per CDR3 protein. The sample yields about 830,000 distinct CDR3 sequences, roughly 15% seen once. Sequencing was performed on PBMCs, mostly from graft donor cells, taken 360 days after TCRalphabeta/CD19-depleted stem cell transplant. Receptors were obtained from a male patient under 18 who had a stem cell transplant for acute lymphoblastic leukemia, so the T cells may come from the graft donor. Both conserved end residues are part of each CDR3. D genes are given only for firm matches. Size is stated for part of the rows, as once, few or many counts, or as a class when the clone is expanded.

d_call	v_call	j_call	clone_size	cdr3_length	cdr3_nt	cdr3_aa
TRBD2	TRBV20-1	TRBJ2-3	many	14	TGCAGTGCTAGAGGCCTAGCGGAGCAATATACGCAGTATTTT	CSARGLAEQYTQYF
.	TRBV4-2	TRBJ2-3	.	16	TGTGCCAGCAGCCAAGAAATCGCTAGCGGCACAGATACGCAGTATTTT	CASSQEIASGTDTQYF
TRBD2	TRBV5-1	TRBJ2-2	few	15	TGCGCCAGCAGCTCTAGCGGGGGAAACACCGGGGAGCTGTTTTTT	CASSSSGGNTGELFF
.	TRBV12-3/TRBV12-4	TRBJ2-2	few	15	TGTGCCAGCAGAGACCCCGGGACAAGCACCGGGGAGCTGTTTTTT	CASRDPGTSTGELFF
.	TRBV12-3/TRBV12-4	TRBJ2-6	few	16	TGTGCCAGCAGTCCCTCTTGGGCCTCTGGGGCCAACGTCCTGACTTTC	CASSPSWASGANVLTF
TRBD2	TRBV20-1	TRBJ2-1	.	13	TGCAGTGCCGCAGGACTAGTTCACAATGAGCAGTTCTTC	CSAAGLVHNEQFF
.	TRBV5-6	TRBJ2-2	many	15	TGTGCCAGCAGCCTGGTGCCCCTAATCACCGGGGAGCTGTTTTTT	CASSLVPLITGELFF
.	TRBV15	TRBJ1-5	.	16	TGTGCCACCAGCAGAGTCGGACGGGGATCTAATCAGCCCCAGCATTTT	CATSRVGRGSNQPQHF
.	TRBV7-9	TRBJ2-5	.	14	TGTGCCAGCAGCTTAGGACCGCCCGGGGAGACCCAGTACTTC	CASSLGPPGETQYF
TRBD2	TRBV29-1	TRBJ2-7	few	17	TGCAGCGTCTCACTAGCGGGAGGGCCTTATACGTTCTACGAGCAGTACTTC	CSVSLAGGPYTFYEQYF
.	TRBV3-1	TRBJ2-3	.	14	TGTGCCAGCAGCCAACCATCACGCACAGAAACGCAGTATTTT	CASSQPSRTETQYF
.	TRBV11-1	TRBJ2-2	few	16	TGTGCCAGCAGCTTAGCCGCGGGAACAAACACCGGGGAGCTGTTTTTT	CASSLAAGTNTGELFF
TRBD2	TRBV20-1	TRBJ2-7	few	15	TGCAGTGCTAGAGATCGGGGGGAGGGGCCCTCAGAGCAGTACTTC	CSARDRGEGPSEQYF
.	TRBV7-6	TRBJ2-1	.	16	TGTGCCAGCAGCCCGGCAGCCGGGGCGGGCTACAATGAGCAGTTCTTC	CASSPAAGAGYNEQFF
TRBD2	TRBV4-1	TRBJ2-7	.	16	TGCGCCAGCAGCCAAGAAGCAGGAGGACTAGTGAACGAGCAGTACTTC	CASSQEAGGLVNEQYF
.	TRBV20-1	TRBJ2-3	.	15	TGCAGTGCTAGAGTCCCCGGGACCGACACAGATACGCAGTATTTT	CSARVPGTDTDTQYF
TRBD2	TRBV5-5	TRBJ2-1	.	15	TGTGCCAGCACCTTCCTCAAGCGGGAGCGGGATGAGCAGTTCTTC	CASTFLKRERDEQFF
.	TRBV6-6	TRBJ2-3	.	13	TGTGCCAGCAGCTATACTCCCACAGATACGCAGTATTTT	CASSYTPTDTQYF
TRBD1	TRBV7-8	TRBJ2-4	few	16	TGTGCCAGCAGCGCGGGACAGGCCCTAGCCAAAAACATTCAGTACTTC	CASSAGQALAKNIQYF
.	TRBV7-6	TRBJ2-7	.	13	TGTGCCAGCAGCTTAGAGGCCCTGGGGGAGCAGTACTTC	CASSLEALGEQYF
TRBD1	TRBV12-3/TRBV12-4	TRBJ1-3	.	14	TGTGCCAGCCCCCAGGGGGTCTCTGGAAACACCATATATTTT	CASPQGVSGNTIYF
.	TRBV2	TRBJ2-1	.	12	TGTGCCAGCAGTATGGGGGGTAATGAGCAGTTCTTC	CASSMGGNEQFF
TRBD2	TRBV19	TRBJ2-5	.	13	TGTGCCAGCCGAGCGGGAGAAAGAGAGACCCAGTACTTC	CASRAGERETQYF
TRBD2	TRBV12-3/TRBV12-4	TRBJ2-2	.	14	TGTGCCAGCAGGCTTAGCGGGAGGGCCCGGGAGCTGTTTTTT	CASRLSGRARELFF
.	TRBV18	TRBJ2-7	few	12	TGTGCCAGCTCCCCGAGGGGAAACGAGCAGTACTTC	CASSPRGNEQYF
TRBD2	TRBV10-2	TRBJ2-7	few	12	TGCGCCAGCCTAGCGGCTAGCTACGAGCAGTACTTC	CASLAASYEQYF
TRBD1	TRBV5-1	TRBJ1-1	.	15	TGCGCCAGCAGCTTGGCAGGGGGCTCGAACACTGAAGCTTTCTTT	CASSLAGGSNTEAFF
.	TRBV9	TRBJ2-7	.	17	TGTGCCAGCAGCGTAGATCCGGGGGCTGGGAGGTCCTACGAGCAGTACTTC	CASSVDPGAGRSYEQYF
.	TRBV7-8	TRBJ2-5	few	14	TGTGCCAGCAGCTTAAAACGAGTCCAAGAGACCCAGTACTTC	CASSLKRVQETQYF
.	TRBV10-3	TRBJ2-7	few	13	TGTGCCGTCAGGGAATCTCGCGCCTACGAGCAGTACTTC	CAVRESRAYEQYF
TRBD1	TRBV4-1	TRBJ1-1	.	15	TGCGCCAGCAGCCCATGGACAGGGCGGGGGACTGAAGCTTTCTTT	CASSPWTGRGTEAFF
TRBD2	TRBV6-5	TRBJ2-7	few	13	TGTGCCAGCAGTTTGGGACTAGCGCACGAGCAGTACTTC	CASSLGLAHEQYF
.	TRBV7-9	TRBJ1-2	few	16	TGTGCCAGCAGCTCACTGGTGGGGCATTCCAACGATGGCTACACCTTC	CASSSLVGHSNDGYTF
.	TRBV27	TRBJ2-7	many	14	TGTGCCAGCAGTTTTCGGGGGGCCTCCTACGAGCAGTACTTC	CASSFRGASYEQYF
TRBD1	TRBV3-1	TRBJ2-2	.	19	TGTGCCTGCAGTTTTTTATCGGGGACAGGGGGTTTTTCACTCGGGGAGCTGTTTTTT	CACSFLSGTGGFSLGELFF
.	TRBV3-1	TRBJ2-1	.	19	TGTGCCAGCAGCCACTTTTATAGCGAGATCTACTCCGGGGGCTATGAGCAGTTCTTC	CASSHFYSEIYSGGYEQFF
.	TRBV5-1	TRBJ2-1	few	12	TGCGCCAGCAGATCCACAGGGTCGGGACAGTTCTTC	CASRSTGSGQFF
.	TRBV6-5	TRBJ2-2	many	17	TGTGCCAGCAGTTACTCGTTGGGACCTCTTGGGACCGGGGAGCTGTTTTTT	CASSYSLGPLGTGELFF
.	TRBV6-5	TRBJ2-1	many	16	TGTGCCAGCAGTTACTCTTGGAATTTAGCTGGGAATGAGCAGTTCTTC	CASSYSWNLAGNEQFF
TRBD1	TRBV9	TRBJ2-7	many	13	TGTGCCAGCAGCGGCTACAGGGGGGACGAGCAGTACTTC	CASSGYRGDEQYF
TRBD1	TRBV15	TRBJ2-7	few	15	TGTGCCACCAGCAGAGGCCGGGACAGGGAATACGAGCAGTACTTC	CATSRGRDREYEQYF
.	TRBV29-1	TRBJ1-2	.	12	TGCAGCGTTCTCGGGGGGAACTATGGCTACACCTTC	CSVLGGNYGYTF
.	TRBV5-6	TRBJ2-7	many	13	TGTGCCAGCAGCCCTGGGCCGGACTACGAGCAGTACTTC	CASSPGPDYEQYF
.	TRBV24-1	TRBJ2-2	.	16	TGTGCCACCAGTGATTTTGGGAGGGGGGGCACCGGGGAGCTGTTTTTT	CATSDFGRGGTGELFF
.	TRBV7-2	TRBJ2-5	many	15	TGTGCCAGCAGCTTGTGGGGGATTTTGGGAGAGACCCAGTACTTC	CASSLWGILGETQYF
TRBD1	TRBV7-9	TRBJ1-2	few	17	TGTGCCAGCAGCCGGTCGGACAGGGGGCGGATTAACTATGGCTACACCTTC	CASSRSDRGRINYGYTF
TRBD1	TRBV2	TRBJ2-4	.	11	TGTGCCCTACTGACAGGGGTGGGTCAGTACTTC	CALLTGVGQYF
.	TRBV5-6	TRBJ2-7	few	12	TGTGCCAGCAGCGAGACAGGAGAGGAGCAGTACTTC	CASSETGEEQYF
.	TRBV13	TRBJ2-1	.	15	TGTGCCAGCAGCCCTACTAGCTCCCCCTACAATGAGCAGTTCTTC	CASSPTSSPYNEQFF
.	TRBV6-5	TRBJ1-1	few	14	TGTGCCAGCAGTTATACCGGGAGCTACACTGAAGCTTTCTTT	CASSYTGSYTEAFF
TRBD1	TRBV15	TRBJ2-7	few	19	TGTGCCACCAGCAGAGACATTTACAGGGGGCCGGGAAAACTTTACGAGCAGTACTTC	CATSRDIYRGPGKLYEQYF
.	TRBV7-9	TRBJ1-1	few	14	TGTGCCAGCAGCTTGGACAGTATTAACACTGAAGCTTTCTTT	CASSLDSINTEAFF
TRBD1	TRBV5-1	TRBJ2-5	few	15	TGCGCCAGCAGCTTTGCACAGGGGGCCCGAGAGACCCAGTACTTC	CASSFAQGARETQYF
TRBD1	TRBV29-1	TRBJ2-5	few	15	TGCAGCGTTGAAGGACAGGGAATGAGACAAGAGACCCAGTACTTC	CSVEGQGMRQETQYF
.	TRBV4-1	TRBJ2-1	few	18	TGCGCCAGCAGCCAAGAGTTGGCGCTAGCGCTAACCTACAATGAGCAGTTCTTC	CASSQELALALTYNEQFF
.	TRBV7-8	TRBJ2-1	few	14	TGTGCCACCCAGCCAGCGGGTCACTACAATGAGCAGTTCTTC	CATQPAGHYNEQFF
.	TRBV12-3/TRBV12-4	TRBJ2-1	.	11	TGTGCCAGTCAAGAGACCAATGAGCAGTTCTTC	CASQETNEQFF